These T cell receptor beta chains were read from a single sample in a study of blood T cell repertoires in COVID-19. Only in-frame clones appear in the TCRdb table, and some are missing; sequencing was by immunoSEQ multiplex PCR. The sample includes 200,000 or so clones, about 86% of them seen just once. Sequenced material: PBMCs or T cells enriched from blood (not recorded which). Receptors originate from a middle-aged woman with acute COVID-19. CDR3s include the opening cysteine and the closing phenylalanine or tryptophan. D genes are given only for firm matches. Part of the rows lack a size; the others show once, few, many or a class for expanded clones.

d_call	clone_size	v_call	j_call	cdr3_nt	cdr3_aa
NA	NA	TRBV7-9	TRBJ1-2	TGTGCCAGCAGCTTAGTAGGAGATGATGGCTACACCTTC	CASSLVGDDGYTF
NA	NA	TRBV7-9	TRBJ1-1	TGTGCCAGCAGCTTAAATTTGGTGAGGGACACTGAAGCTTTCTTT	CASSLNLVRDTEAFF
NA	NA	TRBV28	TRBJ2-4	TGTGCCAGCAGTTTATCGGGGGGCCAAAACATTCAGTACTTC	CASSLSGGQNIQYF
TRBD1	NA	TRBV30	TRBJ1-3	TGTGCCTGGAGCCGGACAGGCGGCTCTGGAAACACCATATATTTT	CAWSRTGGSGNTIYF
NA	NA	TRBV7-2	TRBJ2-4	TGTGCCAGCAGCCCGGCGCTAGACGGCGCCTCCTCAAAAAACATTCAGTACTTC	CASSPALDGASSKNIQYF
TRBD1	NA	TRBV15	TRBJ1-1	TGTGCCACCAGCACCGGACAGGGTGAGACTGAAGCTTTCTTT	CATSTGQGETEAFF
TRBD1	NA	TRBV6-4	TRBJ2-3	TGTGCCAGCGGGACAGGGGGCACAGATACGCAGTATTTT	CASGTGGTDTQYF
TRBD1	NA	TRBV11-3	TRBJ1-3	TGTGCCAGCAGCCCCTGGGACAGCCGTGGAAACACCATATATTTT	CASSPWDSRGNTIYF
TRBD1	NA	TRBV5-1	TRBJ1-1	TGCGCCAGCAGCGCAAACATAGGGGGCCAAACTGAAGCTTTCTTT	CASSANIGGQTEAFF
TRBD2	NA	TRBV13	TRBJ2-1	TGTGCCAGCAGCCCGAGACTAGCGGGAGGATACAATGAGCAGTTCTTC	CASSPRLAGGYNEQFF
TRBD2	NA	TRBV28	TRBJ2-1	TGTGCCGGCAGTTCTAGCGGGCTTGGATTCGGCGATGAGCAGTTCTTC	CAGSSSGLGFGDEQFF
NA	NA	TRBV7-9	TRBJ1-4	TGTGCCAGCAGCATAGGACAGATTAATGAAAAACTGTTTTTT	CASSIGQINEKLFF
NA	NA	TRBV5-1	TRBJ2-7	TGCGCCAGCAGCTCTAGTGGCCAGTACGAGCAGTACTTC	CASSSSGQYEQYF
TRBD2	NA	TRBV10-2	TRBJ2-7	TGCGCCAGCAGTGAGGGCGGTAGCGGGATCTTTTACGAGCAGTACTTC	CASSEGGSGIFYEQYF
NA	NA	TRBV28	TRBJ2-3	TGTGCCAGCAGCTACCCAAGGCGGGGAGATACGCAGTATTTT	CASSYPRRGDTQYF
TRBD2	NA	TRBV11-2	TRBJ2-5	TGTGCCAGCAGCCCCTGGACGGGGGGAGAGACCCAGTACTTC	CASSPWTGGETQYF
TRBD1	NA	TRBV28	TRBJ1-5	TGTGCCAGCAGTTCCCCGACAGGGGTCAATCAGCCCCAGCATTTT	CASSSPTGVNQPQHF
TRBD1	NA	TRBV6-5	TRBJ1-1	TGTGCCAGCAGTCTGGACAGGGCGTCTTCTGAAGCTTTCTTT	CASSLDRASSEAFF
NA	NA	TRBV28	TRBJ2-7	TGTGCCAGCAGTTTAGATCGGTCCAACGAGCAGTACTTC	CASSLDRSNEQYF
TRBD1	NA	TRBV28	TRBJ2-1	TGTGCCAGCAGACCCACAGGGGTAGGGGAGCAGTTCTTC	CASRPTGVGEQFF
NA	NA	TRBV5-4	TRBJ2-1	TGTGCCAGCAGCTTCGGGGGTGGCTCCTACAATGAGCAGTTCTTC	CASSFGGGSYNEQFF
NA	NA	TRBV19	TRBJ2-1	TGTGCCAGTAGTATCGGGACACTTCGCTCCTACAATGAGCAGTTCTTC	CASSIGTLRSYNEQFF
NA	NA	TRBV30	TRBJ1-5	TGTGCCTGGAGTCAATCTAGCAATCAGCCCCAGCATTTT	CAWSQSSNQPQHF
NA	NA	TRBV19	TRBJ1-2	TGTGCCAGTATGGCGAGGAAGGACTATGGCTACACCTTC	CASMARKDYGYTF
NA	NA	TRBV21-1	TRBJ2-7	TGTGCCAGCAGCCCTCGGGGGGTCACCTACGAGCAGTACTTC	CASSPRGVTYEQYF
TRBD2	NA	TRBV2	TRBJ2-1	TGTGCCAGCAGAGGACTAGCGGGCAATGAGCAGTTCTTC	CASRGLAGNEQFF
NA	once	TRBV20-1	TRBJ2-7	TGCAGTGCTACTCGGGCCTACGAGCAGTACTTC	CSATRAYEQYF
TRBD1	NA	TRBV7-2	TRBJ2-7	TGTGCCAGCAGGGAAATCGGGACAGGGCGCTACGAGCAGTACTTC	CASREIGTGRYEQYF
TRBD1	once	TRBV28	TRBJ2-1	TGTGCCAGCAGTTATCGAGGGGGCCATGAGCAGTTCTTC	CASSYRGGHEQFF
TRBD1	NA	TRBV28	TRBJ1-2	TGTGCCAGCAGTTTATCGACAGGGGGCATCTATGGCTACACCTTC	CASSLSTGGIYGYTF
TRBD1	NA	TRBV7-9	TRBJ1-3	TGTGCCAGCAGCTCCCGACGACAGGGCGGCGGAAACACCATATATTTT	CASSSRRQGGGNTIYF
NA	few	TRBV4-1	TRBJ2-2	TGCGCCAGCGGAAGGCTCAGGGGTAGAGACGGGGAGCTGTTTTTT	CASGRLRGRDGELFF
NA	once	TRBV6-2/TRBV6-3	TRBJ2-7	TGTGCCAGCAGTTATTCCCCCCTCGTCGAGCAGTACTTC	CASSYSPLVEQYF
NA	NA	TRBV6-2/TRBV6-3	TRBJ2-7	TGTGCCAGCAGTTACTCCCTCCTAGCAGCCGAGCAGTACTTC	CASSYSLLAAEQYF
TRBD1	once	TRBV9	TRBJ1-2	TGTGCCAGCAGCATGGGACAGGGGGCGGCCTATGGCTACACCTTC	CASSMGQGAAYGYTF
NA	NA	TRBV5-1	TRBJ2-7	TGCGCCAGCAGCTTGACAGGGAGCTCCTACGAGCAGTACTTC	CASSLTGSSYEQYF
TRBD1	NA	TRBV5-1	TRBJ1-1	TGCGCCAGCAGCTTCGGACAGGGATGGAACACTGAAGCTTTCTTT	CASSFGQGWNTEAFF
TRBD1	few	TRBV7-3	TRBJ2-2	TGTGCCAGCAGCCCCTACGGACAGGCCGGGGAGCTGTTTTTT	CASSPYGQAGELFF
NA	NA	TRBV7-2	TRBJ2-7	TGTGCCAGCAGCTTACCATGGGGAGTGCAGTACTTC	CASSLPWGVQYF
TRBD2	NA	TRBV19	TRBJ2-1	TGTGCCAGTAGTACCGCGACTAGCCGCGGGGAGCAGTTCTTC	CASSTATSRGEQFF
NA	once	TRBV28	TRBJ2-7	TGTGCCAGCAGTTTAGAACTCCCCGGGGCCTACGAGCAGTACTTC	CASSLELPGAYEQYF
NA	NA	TRBV7-7	TRBJ2-2	TGTGCCAGCAGCTCCCTCCCAGGGCAGGGGAACACCGGGGAGCTGTTTTTT	CASSSLPGQGNTGELFF
TRBD2	NA	TRBV7-8	TRBJ2-7	TGTGCCAGCATCAGTCGTCCTAGCGGAACCTACGAGCAGTACTTC	CASISRPSGTYEQYF
TRBD1	NA	TRBV19	TRBJ2-3	TGTGCCAGTACTAAGGACAGGGGGAATACGCAGTATTTT	CASTKDRGNTQYF
NA	NA	TRBV4-3	TRBJ2-7	TGCGCCAGCAGCCAGGGGATGCAGGGCAGCTCCTACGAGCAGTACTTC	CASSQGMQGSSYEQYF
TRBD2	NA	TRBV28	TRBJ2-1	TGTGCCAGCAGTCCCCCTAGCGGGGCCAATGAGCAGTTCTTC	CASSPPSGANEQFF
NA	NA	TRBV11-3	TRBJ1-6	TGTGCCAGCAGCTTAGCGGGGGGTCTAAGCTCCTATAATTCACCCCTCCACTTT	CASSLAGGLSSYNSPLHF
TRBD2	few	TRBV18	TRBJ2-1	TGTGCCAGCTCACCCAGCGGGACGGGGAATGAGCAGTTCTTC	CASSPSGTGNEQFF
NA	NA	TRBV7-2	TRBJ2-1	TGTGCCAGCAGCTCCCCCCTGGGTAGGGGTGGGAACAATGAGCAGTTCTTC	CASSSPLGRGGNNEQFF
NA	NA	TRBV14	TRBJ2-7	TGTGCCAGCAGCCAACGGGGTCAGAAATGGTACGAGCAGTACTTC	CASSQRGQKWYEQYF
NA	few	TRBV19	TRBJ2-7	TGTGCCACCTCCAGGGCCTACGAGCAGTACTTC	CATSRAYEQYF
NA	NA	TRBV10-3	TRBJ1-6	TGTGCCATCAGCCGGGATGCGGGCTATAATTCACCCCTCCACTTT	CAISRDAGYNSPLHF
NA	NA	TRBV19	TRBJ2-5	TGTGCCAGTAGTATAGGTAGAGAGACCCAGTACTTC	CASSIGRETQYF
NA	NA	TRBV21-1	TRBJ2-6	TGTGCCAGCAGCAATCGCACTCTCTCTGGGGCCAACGTCCTGACTTTC	CASSNRTLSGANVLTF